The T cell receptor beta chain described here comes from a study of T cells in Graves' hyperthyroidism and ophthalmopathy. The CDR3 loop spans 15 amino acids. The germline V gene encodes CDR1 ENHRY and CDR2 SYGVKD. Trimming cost V 4 bases and J 7 bases; bases outside gene matches: 10. Study-wide results and limits: A model built on 13 V-J features separated ophthalmopathy from stable hyperthyroidism. The blood repertoire included most of the expanded thyroid clonotypes above 0.001.

What was amplified from RNA transcripts were TCR beta CDR3 regions. RT-PCR in the first round (using the HTBI primer set) targeted the TCR CDR3. MiXCR was run by TCRdb on the multiplex PCR reads, yielding one entry per CDR3 protein. The sample lists hundreds of thousands of distinct CDR3 sequences, around 15% seen once, with roughly a tenth in the top ten. Hyperthyroidism in the patients, aged 18 to 65, was newly diagnosed and under 2 months in duration. For this clonotype: Its target is unknown.

This sequence was found in a woman aged 18-30 years with Graves' hyperthyroidism. The J gene is TRBJ1-5, the V gene TRBV10-3, with 7 bases lining up with TRBD1. Sequencing was performed on blood. In nucleotides, the CDR3 is TGTGCCATCAGTGCAGCCGCAGGGGGGGGGCAGCCCCAGCATTTT. Protein sequence: CAISAAAGGGQPQHF.